The TCR beta chain under discussion was sequenced for a study of T-cell reconstitution after alpha-beta-depleted transplantation in children. Study conclusions and caveats: Roughly two months post-transplant, alpha-beta T cells reportedly originated from several hundred graft clones that had expanded. TCRbeta diversity was high at day 60 in some patients (a result of surviving recipient T cells and thymic progenitors). T-cell numbers and diversity, one year after transplant, stemmed largely from T cells that were newly produced.

Unique molecular identifiers were used to barcode this TCRbeta library. A single record per CDR3 protein comes from TCRdb applying MiXCR to the PCR reads. The sample records approximately 300,000 distinct CDR3 sequences, roughly 12% being singletons. This clonotype was counted at least ten times. Antigen specificity is unknown. Germline CDR1 reads SGHNT; CDR2 reads YENEEA. The CDR3 is 12 residues long. The V segment lost 5 bases and the J segment 7 bases; nucleotides outside the gene matches: 2. The sequences come from peripheral blood, collected 180 days after TCRalphabeta/CD19-depleted stem cell transplant. The gene calls are TRBV11-3 and TRBJ1-2, with TRBD1 identical over 9 bases. This clonotype originated in a male patient aged 2-15 years who had a stem cell transplant for chronic granulomatous disease, so the T cells may come from the graft donor. The chain's CDR3 is CASSQQGAGYTF. The CDR3 DNA sequence: TGTGCCAGCAGCCAACAGGGGGCTGGCTACACCTTC.